Below are 2 T cell receptor beta chains sequenced from a single sample in a study of early T cells in non-severe SARS-CoV-2 infection. TCRdb redid the calling of the 5' RACE reads with MiXCR, one entry per CDR3 protein. The data hold just under 65,000 distinct CDR3 sequences, with 7% to 10% observed a single time. The material sequenced was whole blood, taken at baseline. The source of these receptors is an adult who was a healthcare worker with PCR-confirmed SARS-CoV-2 infection or an uninfected control (not recorded which).

This clonotype was recorded a few times. The J gene is TRBJ2-7, the V gene TRBV18, with 8 bases fitting TRBD1. J gave up 5 bases and V 3 bases, and 6 bases lay outside the gene matches. Germline V gene lookup returns CDR1 KGHSH and CDR2 LQKENI. This CDR3 has 14 residues. The CDR3 bases are TGTGCCAGCTCACCCTCGGCACAGGGGGACGAGCAGTACTTC. Translating it yields CASSPSAQGDEQYF.

This clonotype turned up a few times. CDR3 nucleotide sequence: TGTGCCAGCAGCTTAGCCTACAATGAGCAGTTCTTC. This encodes CASSLAYNEQFF. The chain employs TRBV13 and TRBJ2-1; no definite D call. The length of the CDR3 is 12 residues. CDR1 is PRHDT, CDR2 FYEKMQ, per germline (reference sequence). Trimming left V 1 base short and J 2 bases short, with 0 bases between.